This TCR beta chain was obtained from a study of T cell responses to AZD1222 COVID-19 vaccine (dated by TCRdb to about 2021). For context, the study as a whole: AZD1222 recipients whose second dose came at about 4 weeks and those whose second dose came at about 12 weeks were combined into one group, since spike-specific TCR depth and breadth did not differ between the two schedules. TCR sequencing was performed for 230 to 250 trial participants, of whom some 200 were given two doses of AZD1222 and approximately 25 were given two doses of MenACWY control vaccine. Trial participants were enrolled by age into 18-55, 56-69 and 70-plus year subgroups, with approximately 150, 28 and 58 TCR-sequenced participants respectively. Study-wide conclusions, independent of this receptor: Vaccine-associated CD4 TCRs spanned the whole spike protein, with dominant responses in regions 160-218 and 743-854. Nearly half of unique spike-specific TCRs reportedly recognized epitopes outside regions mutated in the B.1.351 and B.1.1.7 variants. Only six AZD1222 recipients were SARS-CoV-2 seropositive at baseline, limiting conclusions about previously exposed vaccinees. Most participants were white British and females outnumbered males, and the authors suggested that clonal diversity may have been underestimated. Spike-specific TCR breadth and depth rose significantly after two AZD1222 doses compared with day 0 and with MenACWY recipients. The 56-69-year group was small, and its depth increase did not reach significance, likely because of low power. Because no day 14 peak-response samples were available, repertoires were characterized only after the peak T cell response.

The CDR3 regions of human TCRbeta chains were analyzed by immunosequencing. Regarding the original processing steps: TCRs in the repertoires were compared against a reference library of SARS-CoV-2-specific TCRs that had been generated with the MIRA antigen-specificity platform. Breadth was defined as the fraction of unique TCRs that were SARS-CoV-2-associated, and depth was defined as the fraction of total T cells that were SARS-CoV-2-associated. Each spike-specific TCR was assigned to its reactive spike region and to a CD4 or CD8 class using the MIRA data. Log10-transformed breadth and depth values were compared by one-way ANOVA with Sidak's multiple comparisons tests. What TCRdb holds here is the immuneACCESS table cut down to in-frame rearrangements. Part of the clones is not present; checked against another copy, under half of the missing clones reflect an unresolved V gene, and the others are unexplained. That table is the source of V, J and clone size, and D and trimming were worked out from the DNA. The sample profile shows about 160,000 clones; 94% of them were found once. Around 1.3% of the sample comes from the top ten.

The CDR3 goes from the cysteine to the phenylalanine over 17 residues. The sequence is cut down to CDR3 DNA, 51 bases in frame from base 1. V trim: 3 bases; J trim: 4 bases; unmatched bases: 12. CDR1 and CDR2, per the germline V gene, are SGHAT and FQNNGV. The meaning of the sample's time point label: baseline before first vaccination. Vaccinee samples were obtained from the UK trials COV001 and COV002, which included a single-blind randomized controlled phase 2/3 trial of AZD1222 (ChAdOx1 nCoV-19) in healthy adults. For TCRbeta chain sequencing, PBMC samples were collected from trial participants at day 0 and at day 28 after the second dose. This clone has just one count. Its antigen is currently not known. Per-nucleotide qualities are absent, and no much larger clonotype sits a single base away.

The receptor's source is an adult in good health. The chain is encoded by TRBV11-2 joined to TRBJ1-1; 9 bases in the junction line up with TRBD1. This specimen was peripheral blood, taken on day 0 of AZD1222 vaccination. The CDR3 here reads CASSFSTGQGLSTEAFF. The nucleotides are TGTGCCAGCAGCTTTAGTACTGGACAGGGGCTGAGCACTGAAGCTTTCTTT.